This T cell receptor beta chain was sequenced during a study of Ad26.COV2.S vaccination and SARS-CoV-2 variants. Background on the study: This donor came from the COV1001 trial of Ad26.COV2.S. Doses of Ad26.COV2.S were injected into muscle once or twice, 56 days apart.

Treatment described: some 20 received Ad26.COV2.S at low or high dose, single or two shots; 5 received placebo; per-sample allocation not given. After the first vaccine or placebo injection, samples were drawn on day 63. Adults aged 18-55 years in Boston included the donor. SARS-CoV-2 spike from the Wuhan strain was encoded by the vaccine, an Ad26 vector. Trimming cost V 0 bases and J 4 bases, with 11 bases left between them. CDR3 length: 14 residues. Germline V gene lookup returns CDR1 SGHRS and CDR2 YFSETQ. The data were produced by immunoSEQ multiplex PCR, yet TCRdb's version contains in-frame clones alone and is incomplete. This table holds roughly 320,000 clones, around 87% found once.

This TCR was sampled from a person aged 18 to 59 who received the Ad26.COV2.S COVID-19 vaccine or a placebo. The J gene is TRBJ2-7, the V gene TRBV5-1; tentative D call: TRBD1 (6 bases). The material was peripheral blood, obtained in a trial of Ad26.COV2.S vaccine versus placebo. CDR3 protein: CASSLAGRGYEQYF. In DNA, the CDR3 is TGCGCCAGCAGCTTGGCCGGCAGGGGATACGAGCAGTACTTC.